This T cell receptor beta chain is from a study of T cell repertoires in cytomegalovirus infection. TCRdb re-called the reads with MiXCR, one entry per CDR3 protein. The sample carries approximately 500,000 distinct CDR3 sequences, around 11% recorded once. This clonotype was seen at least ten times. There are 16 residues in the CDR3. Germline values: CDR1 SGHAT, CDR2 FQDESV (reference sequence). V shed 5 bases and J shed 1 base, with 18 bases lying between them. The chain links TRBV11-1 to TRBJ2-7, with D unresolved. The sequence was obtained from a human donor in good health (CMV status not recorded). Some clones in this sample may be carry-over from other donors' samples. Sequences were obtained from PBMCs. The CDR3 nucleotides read TGTGCCAGCAGCCGGGCCCCCGATGGGAAGTCCTACGAGCAGTACTTC. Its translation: CASSRAPDGKSYEQYF. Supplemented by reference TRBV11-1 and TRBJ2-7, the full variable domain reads EAEVAQSPRYKITEKSQAVAFWCDPISGHATLYWYRQILGQGPELLVQFQDESVVDDSQLPKDRFSAERLKGVDSTLKIQPAELGDSAMYLCASSRAPDGKSYEQYFGPGTRLTVT.